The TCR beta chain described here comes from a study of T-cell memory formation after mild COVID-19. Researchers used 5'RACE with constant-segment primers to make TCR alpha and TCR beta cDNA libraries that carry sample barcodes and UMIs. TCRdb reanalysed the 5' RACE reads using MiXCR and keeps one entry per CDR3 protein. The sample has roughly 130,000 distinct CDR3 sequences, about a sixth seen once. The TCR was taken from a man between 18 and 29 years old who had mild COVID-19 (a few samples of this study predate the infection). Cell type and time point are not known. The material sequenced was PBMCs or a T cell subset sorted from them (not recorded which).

CDR3 DNA sequence: TGTGCCAGCAGTTACAATGGCGGCCGGGGAGTCGGCTACACCTTC. Translated: CASSYNGGRGVGYTF. The chain links TRBV6-5 to TRBJ1-2; unclear D gene. The CDR3 is 15 residues long. Germline loops: CDR1 MNHEY, CDR2 SVGAGI. The ends were cut back, 2 bases at V and 8 bases at J, with 18 bases in the middle.